These 20 T cell receptor beta chains share one sample of origin, sequenced in a study of Ad26.COV2.S vaccination and SARS-CoV-2 variants. The table came from immunoSEQ multiplex PCR; TCRdb's copy has only in-frame clones and leaves some out. The table includes about 400,000 clones, roughly 90% detected once. Treatment described: 15 to 20 received Ad26.COV2.S at low or high dose, single or two shots; about 5 received placebo; per-sample allocation not given. Following the first vaccine or placebo injection, samples were taken on day 63. Source: peripheral blood, taken in a trial of Ad26.COV2.S vaccine versus placebo. The receptor set was obtained from a person aged 18-60 years who received the Ad26.COV2.S COVID-19 vaccine or a placebo.

The chain links TRBV10-2 to TRBJ1-5; a possible D gene is TRBD1 (5 bases). This CDR3 spans 16 amino acids. The V and J ends lost 3 bases and 5 bases respectively, with 17 bases between them. CDR1 WSHSY and CDR2 SAAADI come from the germline V gene. As DNA, the CDR3 is TGCGCCAGCAGTGAAAGGCCCGGGGGGTTTGATCAGCCCCAGCATTTT. Encoded protein: CASSERPGGFDQPQHF.

The V call is TRBV5-4, the J call TRBJ2-7, with D possibly matching TRBD2 (6 bases). Trimming removed 2 bases from V and 1 base from J, with 13 bases in between. This CDR3 contains 15 residues. CDR1 and CDR2 from the germline V gene are SGHNT and YYREEE (reference sequence). CDR3 residues: CASSLNRRGSYEQYF. The CDR3 DNA reads as TGTGCCAGCAGCTTAAATCGGCGGGGTTCCTACGAGCAGTACTTC.

The CDR3 reads CAISDGGAGTDTQYF. The CDR3 nucleotides read TGTGCCATCAGTGACGGGGGGGCCGGCACAGATACGCAGTATTTT. The gene calls are TRBV10-3 and TRBJ2-3, with TRBD2 matching over 8 bases. The CDR3 consists of 15 residues. Per the germline V gene, CDR1 is ENHRY and CDR2 is SYGVKD. With V trimmed by 3 bases and J by 1 base, 3 bases remained unmatched.

This chain links TRBV6-2 or TRBV6-3 with TRBJ1-1; no reliable D call. This CDR3 region has 11 residues. Deletions cut 4 bases from V and 8 bases from J, with 8 bases between. CDR1 is MNHEY, CDR2 SVGEGT, per germline. CDR3 protein: CASSSQLEAFF. CDR3 coding DNA: TGTGCCAGCAGTTCCCAGTTGGAAGCTTTCTTT.

The chain couples TRBV6-2 or TRBV6-3 to TRBJ2-7, with 10 nucleotides matching TRBD1. The trim removed 6 bases at V and 4 bases at J, leaving 9 bases unmatched. The germline V gene encodes CDR1 MNHEY and CDR2 SVGEGT. This CDR3 is built from 15 residues. The CDR3 region has the DNA TGTGCCAGCAGCCCGATCGGGACAGGGGTTTACGAGCAGTACTTC. This translates into CASSPIGTGVYEQYF.

The chain recombines TRBV15 with TRBJ1-1; 7 nucleotides match TRBD1. V lost 3 bases to trimming and J lost 1 base; unmatched junction nucleotides: 8. The CDR3 length is 16 residues. Germline loops: CDR1 LNHNV, CDR2 YYDKDF (reference sequence). The CDR3 nucleotides are TGTGCCACCAGCAGGTCGAGGGGGCTAGAGAACACTGAAGCTTTCTTT. This translates into CATSRSRGLENTEAFF. The whole variable domain, filled in from reference TRBV15 and TRBJ1-1, reads DAMVIQNPRYQVTQFGKPVTLSCSQTLNHNVMYWYQQKSSQAPKLLFHYYDKDFNNEADTPDNFQSRRPNTSFCFLDIRSPGLGDTAMYLCATSRSRGLENTEAFFGQGTRLTVV.

This clone occurred once. V and J are TRBV9 and TRBJ1-2; D ambiguous. V was pared by 4 bases and J by 4 bases, with 17 bases between. This CDR3 spans 15 amino acids. CDR1 and CDR2 from the germline V gene are SGDLS and YYNGEE. CDR3 loop: CASSPRGWAIYGYTF. As DNA, the CDR3 is TGTGCCAGCAGCCCCCGTGGGTGGGCGATCTATGGCTACACCTTC.

This clone was seen just once. V gene TRBV18 combines with J gene TRBJ2-3; the D is unclear. Per germline, CDR1 KGHSH and CDR2 LQKENI. V was trimmed by 0 bases and J by 1 base, leaving 8 bases between them. The CDR3 extends over 15 amino acids. CDR3: CASSPPAGRTDTQYF. CDR3 nucleotides: TGTGCCAGCTCACCACCGGCAGGACGCACAGATACGCAGTATTTT.

This chain links TRBV7-2 with TRBJ2-2; either TRBD1 or TRBD2 may fit D (5 bases each). This CDR3 region has 14 residues. Germline V gives CDR1 SGHTA, CDR2 FQGNSA. V shed 5 bases and J shed 2 bases, with 9 bases lying between them. The CDR3 is CASSRDGNTGELFF. The CDR3 region has the DNA TGTGCCAGCAGCCGGGACGGAAACACCGGGGAGCTGTTTTTT.

On this clone itself: Other DNA sequences in the same sample also yield this CDR3. The CDR3 loop is CASSRTGANYGYTF. As DNA, the CDR3 is TGTGCCAGCAGTCGGACAGGAGCTAACTATGGCTACACCTTC. The chain links TRBV6-2 or TRBV6-3 to TRBJ1-2, with TRBD1 matching 7 bases. This CDR3 is 14 amino acids long. Trimming cost V 5 bases and J 0 bases; bases outside gene matches: 3. Germline V gene sequence: CDR1 MNHEY, CDR2 SVGEGT.

The chain uses TRBV7-9 and TRBJ1-2; D gene unclear. Trimming removed 5 bases from V and 9 bases from J, with 25 bases in between. The CDR3 extends over 16 amino acids. Germline V gene data show CDR1 as SEHNR and CDR2 as FQNEAQ (reference sequence). CDR3 region: CASSAFLWTGPFSYTF. Written as DNA, the CDR3 is TGTGCCAGCAGCGCCTTCCTATGGACCGGGCCTTTCAGCTACACCTTC.

The chain couples TRBV6-2 or TRBV6-3 to TRBJ2-7; D remains ambiguous. CDR3 length equals 16 residues. Trimming stripped 4 bases from V and 0 bases from J, with 16 bases between. Germline V gene lookup returns CDR1 MNHEY and CDR2 SVGEGT. The CDR3 sequence is CASSFRLGMSSYEQYF. The CDR3 DNA follows: TGTGCCAGCAGTTTCCGGTTAGGTATGAGCTCCTACGAGCAGTACTTC.

The gene calls are TRBV5-3 and TRBJ2-5, with a weak D call TRBD2 (5 bases). TRBV5-3 is given ORF status, its function remaining uncertain. The CDR3 spans 11 residues. V was shortened by 8 bases and J by 0 bases, with 5 bases between the two germline ends. The CDR3 DNA reads TGTGCCAGCGGGGACCAAGAGACCCAGTACTTC. As protein: CASGDQETQYF.

The chain has TRBV3-1 (or the pseudogene TRBV3-2) and TRBJ2-7; TRBD1 or TRBD2 may be the D gene (5 bases each). Germline V lookup: CDR1 LGHDT, CDR2 YNNKEL (reference sequence). This CDR3 spans 14 amino acids. V was shortened by 1 base and J by 4 bases, with 11 bases between the two germline ends. The CDR3: CASSQAGTEYEQYF. In nucleotides, the CDR3 is TGTGCCAGCAGCCAAGCCGGGACGGAATACGAGCAGTACTTC.

This chain uses TRBV6-4 with TRBJ1-1; maybe TRBD1 (5 bases). Germline CDR1 is MRHNA and CDR2 is SNTAGT. The CDR3 runs to 13 residues. Trimming removed 6 bases at V and 7 bases at J, with 15 bases between. CDR3 loop: CASSLTVLHEAFF. The CDR3 DNA reads as TGTGCCAGCAGCTTGACAGTGCTACATGAAGCTTTCTTT.

This rearrangement joins TRBV5-4 to TRBJ1-1; D gene unclear. In germline, CDR1 is SGHNT, CDR2 YYREEE (reference sequence). With 2 bases removed from V and 0 bases from J, the gap between germline ends came to 11 bases. This CDR3 has 15 amino acids. Written as DNA, the CDR3 is TGTGCCAGCAGCTTTCCCGGGCTCATGAACACTGAAGCTTTCTTT. Translated, it gives CASSFPGLMNTEAFF.

Note on this clone: Other nucleotide sequences in the sample specify the same CDR3. The chain employs TRBV6-5 and TRBJ2-5, with TRBD2 matching over 9 bases. This CDR3 is built from 16 residues. The germline V gene encodes CDR1 MNHEY and CDR2 SVGAGI. The V gene end was trimmed by 0 bases and the J gene end by 4 bases; junction bases not matched to a gene: 6. The CDR3 reads CASSYSGRGGRETQYF. DNA for the CDR3: TGTGCCAGCAGTTACTCAGGGCGGGGGGGCCGAGAGACCCAGTACTTC.

The chain couples TRBV6-1 to TRBJ2-7, with D unclear. The CDR3 is 15 amino acids. Trimming took off 1 base at V and 3 bases at J, with 13 bases between the two ends. In germline, CDR1 is MNHNS, CDR2 SASEGT. This CDR3 reads CASSEGFGGVYEQYF. As DNA, the CDR3 is TGTGCCAGCAGTGAAGGTTTCGGTGGGGTCTACGAGCAGTACTTC.

V usage is TRBV6-5 and J usage is TRBJ1-2; D remains ambiguous. Germline V gene sequence: CDR1 MNHEY, CDR2 SVGAGI. The CDR3 extends over 13 amino acids. V lost 4 bases to trimming and J lost 8 bases, with 14 bases between them. CDR3: CASSSHQTMGYTF. The CDR3 bases are TGTGCCAGCAGTTCACATCAGACAATGGGCTACACCTTC.

The chain combines TRBV28 with TRBJ2-7; perhaps D is TRBD1 or TRBD2 (7 bases each). Germline assignment: CDR1 MDHEN and CDR2 SYDVKM. This CDR3 spans 13 amino acids. Between the trimmed V and J ends, which lost 7 bases and 2 bases, there was a span of 12 bases. The CDR3 sequence is CASTGGGAYEQYF. The CDR3 DNA reads TGTGCCAGCACAGGGGGGGGTGCCTACGAGCAGTACTTC.